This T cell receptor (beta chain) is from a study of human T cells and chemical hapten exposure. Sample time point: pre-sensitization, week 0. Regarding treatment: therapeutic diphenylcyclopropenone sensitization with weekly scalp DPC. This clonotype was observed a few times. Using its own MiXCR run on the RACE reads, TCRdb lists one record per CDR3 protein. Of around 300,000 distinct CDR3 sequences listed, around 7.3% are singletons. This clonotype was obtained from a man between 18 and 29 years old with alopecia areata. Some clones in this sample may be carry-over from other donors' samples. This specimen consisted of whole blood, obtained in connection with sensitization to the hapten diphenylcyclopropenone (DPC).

Here the CDR3 DNA reads TGTGCCAGCAGTGTCCAGGGAATGAATTCACCCCTCCACTTT. The encoded protein is CASSVQGMNSPLHF. This sequence joins TRBV27 and TRBJ1-6, with TRBD1 as a possible D gene (5 bases). Germline lookup yields CDR1 MNHEY and CDR2 SMNVEV (reference sequence). Trimming pared 5 bases from V and 7 bases from J, leaving 12 bases between. CDR3 length: 14 residues.